This note documents a single T cell receptor (beta chain) sequence. Its cognate antigen is unknown. These data are taken from a study of beta chain features in type 1 diabetes. Sequencing targeted expressed TCRB transcripts, as all isolated RNA had been reverse transcribed. TCRdb keeps only in-frame clones here, not all; method: immunoSEQ multiplex PCR. The sample has 600,000 to 700,000 clones, around 15% seen once. Whole-study results and caveats: In all four CD4+ subsets, TCRB CDR3 length was significantly, moderately reduced in type 1 diabetes. The study left unresolved whether HLA type influences TCRB rearrangement. In type 1 diabetes patients, VDJ junctions had fewer insertions; deletions at these junctions were more frequent.

CDR1 and CDR2 from the germline V gene are MDHEN and SYDVKM. This CDR3 comprises 19 residues. V lost 6 bases and J 4 bases, leaving 25 bases between the germline ends. Sorting with CD45RO/CCR7/CD25/CD127/CD95/CD27 yielded naive, central memory, regulatory and stem-like memory CD4+ cells. The clonotype originates from a man younger than 35 with type 1 diabetes. The sample taken for sequencing was naive CD4+ T cells from blood. The rearrangement links TRBV28 to TRBJ2-6, with D hard to call. The CDR3 reads CASSRVVLDRRTGANVLTF. The CDR3 nucleotides are TGTGCCAGCAGCCGGGTGGTGTTAGACCGTAGAACCGGGGCCAACGTCCTGACTTTC.